Each of the 9 T cell receptor beta chains below was sequenced from the same sample in a study of T cell responses to AZD1222 COVID-19 vaccine. Sequencing was performed with immunoSEQ multiplex PCR; in TCRdb, only in-frame clones are kept and a portion is missing. Of under 200,000 clones listed, more than 85% were seen once; the top ten hold approximately 4.8%. The sequencing here drew on peripheral blood, taken on day 0 of AZD1222 vaccination. The source is an adult in good health.

V gene TRBV11-3 combines with J gene TRBJ2-1, with 11 bases fitting TRBD1. From germline, CDR1 is SGHNT and CDR2 YENEEA. The CDR3 has 16 amino acids. V dropped 1 base and J dropped 3; count of bases not matched to a gene: 2. CDR3 sequence: CASSLGTGGFYNEQFF. The CDR3, as DNA: TGTGCCAGCAGCTTAGGGACAGGGGGCTTCTACAATGAGCAGTTCTTC.

This chain uses TRBV7-2 with TRBJ2-3; tentative D call: TRBD1 (5 bases). V was shortened by 3 bases and J by 1 base, with 11 bases between the two germline ends. The CDR3 is 15 residues long. Germline V gene lookup returns CDR1 SGHTA and CDR2 FQGNSA. The CDR3 here is CASSFQGGRTDTQYF. The CDR3 nucleotides read TGTGCCAGCAGCTTCCAGGGCGGTCGCACAGATACGCAGTATTTT.

The chain combines TRBV28 with TRBJ2-7; D may be TRBD2 (5 bases). This CDR3 has 14 amino acids. CDR1 is MDHEN, CDR2 SYDVKM, per germline. V dropped 1 base and J dropped 3 bases, with 10 bases sitting between them. The DNA of the CDR3 is TGTGCCAGCAGTTTATTCCGGGGTTACTACGAGCAGTACTTC. Its translation: CASSLFRGYYEQYF.

The DNA for the CDR3 is TGTGCCAGCAGCCCGGCGGCTAGGGGTGTGACCTACAATGAGCAGTTCTTC. Protein: CASSPAARGVTYNEQFF. This rearrangement joins TRBV9 to TRBJ2-1; D possibly corresponds to TRBD1 (5 bases). V shed 4 bases and J shed 2 bases, with 19 bases lying between them. Germline-derived CDR1 and CDR2 are SGDLS and YYNGEE. The CDR3 runs 17 residues.

This chain joins TRBV6-1 and TRBJ1-2; no firm D call. The V end lost 2 bases, the J end lost 10 bases, and 23 bases lay between the germline ends. This CDR3 is built from 16 residues. Germline V gene data show CDR1 as MNHNS and CDR2 as SASEGT. CDR3 residues: CASSEPALGRRGIYTF. The CDR3 bases are TGTGCCAGCAGTGAACCCGCACTCGGACGAAGAGGAATCTACACCTTC.

V and J are TRBV5-1 and TRBJ2-7; D remains ambiguous. The CDR3 contains 15 residues. The germline V gene encodes CDR1 SGHRS and CDR2 YFSETQ. The V end was cut by 0 bases, the J end by 6 bases, with 16 bases between. For the CDR3, the DNA is TGCGCCAGCAGCTTGGCTGGAGTAGGGTCTTTCGAGCAGTACTTC. Protein sequence: CASSLAGVGSFEQYF.

This chain uses TRBV4-2 with TRBJ2-1, with 7 bases lining up with TRBD2. The CDR3 has 16 residues. Unmatched junction bases numbered 8, after V lost 0 bases and J lost 6 bases. The germline V gene encodes CDR1 LGHNA and CDR2 YNFKEQ. The CDR3 DNA follows: TGTGCCAGCAGCCAAGATCGGCTAGCGGCGAGCAATGAGCAGTTCTTC. It is translated as CASSQDRLAASNEQFF.

V is TRBV6-1 and J is TRBJ1-5; TRBD1 is a possible D gene (6 bases). Between the trimmed V and J ends, which lost 2 bases and 5 bases, there was a span of 13 bases. There are 15 residues in the CDR3. Germline CDR1 reads MNHNS; CDR2 reads SASEGT. CDR3 protein: CASSEWTVGDQPQHF. The CDR3 DNA follows: TGTGCCAGCAGTGAATGGACAGTAGGAGATCAGCCCCAGCATTTT.

This clone was found once. The chain has TRBV19 and TRBJ2-3, with 7 bases matching TRBD2. The V and J ends lost 3 bases and 9 bases, in that order; junction bases with no gene match: 0. CDR3 length: 11 residues. Looked up from germline, CDR1 is LNHDA and CDR2 is SQIVND (reference sequence). The CDR3 sequence: CASSMGGTQYF. Here the CDR3 DNA reads TGTGCCAGTAGTATGGGGGGGACGCAGTATTTT.